This TCR beta chain was observed in a study of blood T cell repertoires in COVID-19. Study-wide context: Samples came from the United States, Italy and Spain, spanning acute and convalescent COVID-19.

A single count supports this clone. The same CDR3 also results from other DNA sequences found in this sample. The method was immunoSEQ multiplex PCR; TCRdb's version includes in-frame clones alone and lacks a portion of them. The profile shows 35,000 to 55,000 clones, 85% to 90% of them singletons. V lost 1 base and J lost 5, with 6 bases in between. Germline CDR1 and CDR2: SGHDT and YYEEEE. The CDR3 loop spans 12 amino acids. This sequence originates from a human donor in a cohort sampled during active COVID-19. Material for sequencing was peripheral blood. The chain employs TRBV5-6 and TRBJ1-2, with D possibly matching TRBD1 (5 bases). CDR3 nucleotides: TGTGCCAGCAGCTTGTCAGGGTATGGCTACACCTTC. Protein sequence: CASSLSGYGYTF.